The clone carrying this TCR beta chain was detected a few times. V shed 8 bases and J 4 bases; nucleotides not matched to a gene: 3. The CDR3 has 11 residues. Germline V gives CDR1 DFQATT, CDR2 SNEGSKA (reference sequence). Survey-level immunoSEQ sequencing profiled the TCR beta repertoire. Here immunoSEQ multiplex PCR was the method, and the copy in TCRdb shows in-frame clones only, minus some. The repertoire consists of nearly 70,000 clones, with around 93% occurring once and the leading ten covering 3.5% to 5.5%. The origin of this receptor is a man aged 35 to 55 with rheumatoid arthritis. Sequenced sample: PBMCs. This chain uses TRBV20-1 with TRBJ2-5; TRBD2 matches at 8 bases. The CDR3, as DNA: TGCAGTCTGCTAGCGGGAGAGACCCAGTACTTC. As protein: CSLLAGETQYF.